One and the same sample provided the 2 T cell receptor beta chains below, sequenced in a study of a mutant IDH1 vaccine in newly diagnosed glioma. Libraries were prepared by immunoSEQ multiplex PCR; TCRdb keeps only in-frame clonotypes and omits some of them. The sample has about 54,000 clones; around four fifths are singletons. For these TCRs, the target antigens are not known. Regarding time point: week 35, safety follow-up. What each vaccine dose contained was 300 ug of mutant IDH1 20-mer peptide, accompanied by topical imiquimod. This sample comprised PBMCs, obtained from a glioma patient whose treatment included an IDH1 peptide vaccine. All receptors derive from a young woman with glioma.

The genes are TRBV9 and TRBJ2-2; TRBD1 aligns across 8 bases. The V gene end was trimmed by 4 bases and the J gene end by 2 bases; junction bases not matched to a gene: 7. The germline V gene encodes CDR1 SGDLS and CDR2 YYNGEE. The CDR3 sequence is 16 residues long. CDR3 sequence: CASSHRTGLNTGELFF. In DNA, the CDR3 is TGTGCCAGCAGCCACAGGACAGGGCTAAACACCGGGGAGCTGTTTTTT.

This clone was counted only a few times. The rearrangement joins TRBV19 to TRBJ1-2; a possible D gene is TRBD1 (5 bases). Germline V gene data show CDR1 as LNHDA and CDR2 as SQIVND (reference sequence). This CDR3 comprises 14 residues. V was shortened by 6 bases and J by 1 base, with 12 bases between the two germline ends. The CDR3 loop is CASRFRGGNYGYTF. CDR3 nucleotide sequence: TGTGCCAGTAGATTTCGGGGGGGTAACTATGGCTACACCTTC.